The subject of this entry is one T cell receptor (beta chain). Its binding antigen is unknown. Per-base qualities were not stored, and no clone one base away is much larger. This sample was taken from a study of beta chain features in type 1 diabetes (dated by TCRdb to between 2018 and 2020). General notes on the study: Mean age, gender distribution, total cell number and subset yield did not differ between patients and healthy donors. Regulatory and stem cell-like memory subsets were obtained from only 8 patients and roughly 8 healthy donors, while naive and central memory subsets were obtained from all 30 or so donors. The study compared the TCRB repertoires of sorted circulating CD4+ T cell subsets in recently diagnosed type 1 diabetes patients with those in matched healthy donors. Across all samples, about 110 million sorted cells were examined, and cell number per subset correlated strongly with RNA yield.

V is shortened by 4 bases, J by 3 bases, and the region joining them spans 21 bases. The CDR3 covers 17 residues, taking in both the cysteine and the phenylalanine. Solely the CDR3 DNA is kept, with 51 bases framed from the first base. CDR1 and CDR2 are read off the germline V gene as KGHSH and LQKENI. Each donor gave one peripheral blood draw, averaging roughly 0.11 L, which was collected into heparinised tubes. A BD FACSAria II and a panel including CD45RO, CCR7, CD25, CD127, CD95 and CD27 were used to sort naive, central memory, regulatory and stem cell-like memory CD4+ T cells. Every sorted population had a purity above 95%. Right away, PBMCs were isolated by Lymphoprep density gradient centrifugation and were stained directly, with no culture step. Samples were stained and sorted in pairs, with one healthy donor and one patient per experiment, so that batch effects were minimized. The High Capacity cDNA Reverse Transcription Kit was used to reverse transcribe all of the isolated RNA, meaning that expressed TCRB transcripts were what got sequenced. Survey-depth immunoSEQ sequencing was performed on stem cell-like memory T cell samples, with an average of about 1 million total reads per sample. Sorted cells were lysed in RLT buffer and RNA was extracted with DNase-treated RNeasy Micro or Mini kits, depending on cell number. Each cell subset was processed on its own to prevent cross-contamination, while patient and healthy donor samples were processed together. The immunoSEQ multiplex PCR was used to amplify TCRB sequences from cDNA, generating 87-bp fragments that spanned the CDR3 region. Sequencing of the amplicons was performed on the Illumina HiSeq platform. Per the original workflow: Synthetic template baselines were used to correct PCR bias computationally, reads within Hamming distance 2 were collapsed together, and singletons that could not be merged were discarded. Reads were aligned to IMGT to assign V, D and J genes, CDR3 length, and insertions or deletions at six rearrangement sites. Within each subset, clonotype counts were normalized to sorted cell number, and only after that were true diversity and Gini coefficients computed with the tcR R package. The overlap coefficient, calculated on TCRB nucleotide sequences, was used to measure repertoire sharing. TCRdb stores this immuneACCESS table with in-frame sequences only. Part of the clones is absent; in the studies checked, under half of the shortfall reflects unresolved V genes, and no reason is known for the rest. V and J calls plus clone size are reproduced from that table; the DNA served to infer D and trimming. The sample table holds around 25,000 clones, of which around 65% were seen once. The biggest ten clones account for roughly 1.2% of the sample.

Overall study results and their limits: Sequencing cDNA rather than genomic DNA could over-represent highly expressing activated cells, although activation and CD3 levels did not differ between groups. Naive, central memory and regulatory TCRB repertoires appeared to be more similar among patients than among healthy donors. Only small numbers of individuals were included in the HLA sub-analyses, which left unresolved whether HLA type had any influence on TCRB rearrangement. Patients with type 1 diabetes made fewer insertions and deleted more nucleotides at VDJ recombination sites, implying thymic rearrangement abnormalities. A moderate but significant shortening of TCRB CDR3 length was observed in type 1 diabetes patients in all four CD4+ subsets. Shorter templates might have been favored by PCR, but patient and control samples were amplified and corrected together, so both groups would have been affected equally by any skew.

This receptor was obtained from a woman aged 40 to 55 with type 1 diabetes. Sequences were obtained from stem cell memory CD4+ T cells from blood. The cell subset or site label, read with the paper, signifies: stem cell-like memory CD4+ T cells. Recombination joined TRBV18 with TRBJ1-2; confidence is insufficient to name the D gene. The DNA sequence is as follows: TGTGCCAGCTCACAACTGCCTCCACAGCCCAGATACTATGGCTACACCTTC. This is translated as CASSQLPPQPRYYGYTF.